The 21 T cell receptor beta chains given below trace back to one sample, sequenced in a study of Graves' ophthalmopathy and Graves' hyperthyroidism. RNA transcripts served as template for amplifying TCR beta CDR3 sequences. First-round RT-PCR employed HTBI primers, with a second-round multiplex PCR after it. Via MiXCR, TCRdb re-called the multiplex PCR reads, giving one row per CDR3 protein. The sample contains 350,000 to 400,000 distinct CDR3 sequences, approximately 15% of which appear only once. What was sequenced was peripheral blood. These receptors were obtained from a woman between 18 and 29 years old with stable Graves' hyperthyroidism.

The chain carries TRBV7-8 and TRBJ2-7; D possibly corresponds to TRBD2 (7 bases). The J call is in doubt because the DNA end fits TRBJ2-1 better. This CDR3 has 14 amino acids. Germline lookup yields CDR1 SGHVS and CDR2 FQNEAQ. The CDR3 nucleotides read TGTGCCAGCAGCTTAGAGGGGAGGGGGAATGAGCAGTTCTTC. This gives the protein CASSLEGRGNEQFF.

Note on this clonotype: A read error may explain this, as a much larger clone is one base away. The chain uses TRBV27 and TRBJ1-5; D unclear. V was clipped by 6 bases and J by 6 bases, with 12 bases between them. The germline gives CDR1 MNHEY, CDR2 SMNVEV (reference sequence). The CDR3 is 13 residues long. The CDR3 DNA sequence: TGTGCCAGCAGCCTAACGTTGGGTCAGCCCCAGCATTTT. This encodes CASSLTLGQPQHF.

In DNA form, the CDR3 reads TGTGCCAGTAGGACAGGGCATGGCTACACCTTC. Translation: CASRTGHGYTF. The chain employs TRBV19 and TRBJ1-2; 7 bases align to TRBD1. Trimming removed 6 bases from V and 6 bases from J; junction bases left unmatched: 1. CDR1 and CDR2 (germline): LNHDA, SQIVND (reference sequence). CDR3 length: 11 residues.

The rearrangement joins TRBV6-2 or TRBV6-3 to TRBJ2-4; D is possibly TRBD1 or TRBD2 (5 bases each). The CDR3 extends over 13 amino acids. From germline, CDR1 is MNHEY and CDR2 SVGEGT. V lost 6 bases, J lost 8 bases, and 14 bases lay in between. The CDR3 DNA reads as TGTGCCAGCAGATTTGGGGGTAAACACATTCAGTACTTC. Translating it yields CASRFGGKHIQYF.

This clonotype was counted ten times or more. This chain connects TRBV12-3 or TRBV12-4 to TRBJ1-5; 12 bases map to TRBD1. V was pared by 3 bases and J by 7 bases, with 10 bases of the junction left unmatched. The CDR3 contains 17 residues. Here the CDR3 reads CASSLGQGAIGWQPQHF. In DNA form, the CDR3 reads TGTGCCAGCAGTTTGGGACAGGGGGCCATCGGGTGGCAGCCCCAGCATTTT.

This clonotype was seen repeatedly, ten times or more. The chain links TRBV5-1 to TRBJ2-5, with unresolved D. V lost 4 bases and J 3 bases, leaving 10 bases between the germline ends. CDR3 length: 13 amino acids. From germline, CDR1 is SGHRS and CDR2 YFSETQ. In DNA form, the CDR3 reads TGCGCCAGCAGCCCGCGACAAGAAGAGACCCAGTACTTC. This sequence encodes CASSPRQEETQYF.

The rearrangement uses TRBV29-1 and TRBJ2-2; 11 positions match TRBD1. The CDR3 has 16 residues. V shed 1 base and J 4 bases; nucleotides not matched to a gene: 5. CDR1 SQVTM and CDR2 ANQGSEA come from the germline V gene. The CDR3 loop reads CSVEGAGTGGTGELFF. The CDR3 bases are TGCAGCGTTGAAGGAGCCGGGACAGGGGGCACCGGGGAGCTGTTTTTT.

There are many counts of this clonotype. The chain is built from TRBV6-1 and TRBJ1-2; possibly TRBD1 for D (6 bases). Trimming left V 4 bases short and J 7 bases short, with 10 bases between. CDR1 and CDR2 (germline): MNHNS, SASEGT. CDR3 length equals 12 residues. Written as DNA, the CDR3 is TGTGCCAGCAGTGTCCAGACAGGTGGCTACACCTTC. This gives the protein CASSVQTGGYTF.

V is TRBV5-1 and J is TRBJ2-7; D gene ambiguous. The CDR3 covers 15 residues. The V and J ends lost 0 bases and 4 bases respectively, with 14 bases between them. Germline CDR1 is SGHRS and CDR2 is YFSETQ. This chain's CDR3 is CASSLARGSTYEQYF. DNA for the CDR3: TGCGCCAGCAGCTTGGCCCGCGGCAGTACTTACGAGCAGTACTTC.

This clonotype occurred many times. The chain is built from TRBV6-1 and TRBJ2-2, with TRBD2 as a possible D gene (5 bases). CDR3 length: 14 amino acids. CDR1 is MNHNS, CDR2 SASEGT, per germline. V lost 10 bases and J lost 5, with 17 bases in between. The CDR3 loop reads CATQSGERTGELFF. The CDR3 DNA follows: TGTGCCACCCAGTCCGGGGAGAGGACCGGGGAGCTGTTTTTT.

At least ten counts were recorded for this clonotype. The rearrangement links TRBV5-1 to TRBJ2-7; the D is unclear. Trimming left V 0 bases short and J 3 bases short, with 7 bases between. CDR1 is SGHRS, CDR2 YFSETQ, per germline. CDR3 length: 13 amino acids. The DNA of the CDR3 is TGCGCCAGCAGCTTGGGGCTGCACTACGAGCAGTACTTC. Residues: CASSLGLHYEQYF.

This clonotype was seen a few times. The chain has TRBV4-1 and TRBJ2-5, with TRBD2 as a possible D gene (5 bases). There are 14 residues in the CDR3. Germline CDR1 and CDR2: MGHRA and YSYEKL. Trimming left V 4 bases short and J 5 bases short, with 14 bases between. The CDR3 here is CASSPPTNRETQYF. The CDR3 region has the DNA TGCGCCAGCAGCCCCCCGACTAACCGGGAGACCCAGTACTTC.

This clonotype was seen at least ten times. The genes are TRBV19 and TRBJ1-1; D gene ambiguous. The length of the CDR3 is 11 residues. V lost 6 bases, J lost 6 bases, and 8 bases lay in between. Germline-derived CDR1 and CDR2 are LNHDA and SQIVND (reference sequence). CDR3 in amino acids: CASRDGPEAFF. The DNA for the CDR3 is TGTGCCAGTAGGGACGGGCCTGAAGCTTTCTTT.

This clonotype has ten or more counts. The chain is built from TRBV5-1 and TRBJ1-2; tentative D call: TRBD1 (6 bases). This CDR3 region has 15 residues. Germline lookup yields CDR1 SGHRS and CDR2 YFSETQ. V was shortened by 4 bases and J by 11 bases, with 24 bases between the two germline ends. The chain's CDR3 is CASSEPGQRMTVYTF. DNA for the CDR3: TGCGCCAGCAGCGAACCGGGACAAAGAATGACCGTGTACACCTTC.

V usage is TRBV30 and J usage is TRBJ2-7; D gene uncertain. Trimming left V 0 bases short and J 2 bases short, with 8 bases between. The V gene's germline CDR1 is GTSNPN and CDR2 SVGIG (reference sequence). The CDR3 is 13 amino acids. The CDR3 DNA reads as TGTGCCTGGAGTGTAACAGAAACCTACGAGCAGTACTTC. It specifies CAWSVTETYEQYF.

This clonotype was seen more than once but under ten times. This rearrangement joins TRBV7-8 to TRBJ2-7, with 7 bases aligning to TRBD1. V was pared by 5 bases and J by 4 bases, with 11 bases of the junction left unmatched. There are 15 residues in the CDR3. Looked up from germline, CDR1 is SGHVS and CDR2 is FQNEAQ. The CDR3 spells CASSLDRAGIYEQYF. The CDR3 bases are TGTGCCAGCAGCCTCGACAGGGCAGGTATTTACGAGCAGTACTTC.

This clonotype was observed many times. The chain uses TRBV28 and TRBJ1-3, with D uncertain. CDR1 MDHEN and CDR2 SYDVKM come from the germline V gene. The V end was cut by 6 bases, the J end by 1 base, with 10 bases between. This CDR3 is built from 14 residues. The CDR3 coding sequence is TGTGCCAGCAGCCCCCCTGGGTCTGGAAACACCATATATTTT. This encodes CASSPPGSGNTIYF.

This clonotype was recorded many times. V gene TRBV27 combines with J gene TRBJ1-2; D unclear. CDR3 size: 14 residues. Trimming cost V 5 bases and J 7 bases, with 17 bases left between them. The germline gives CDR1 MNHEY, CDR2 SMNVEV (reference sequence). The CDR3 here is CASSPPGTVGGYTF. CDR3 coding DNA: TGTGCCAGCAGTCCCCCGGGAACAGTGGGTGGCTACACCTTC.

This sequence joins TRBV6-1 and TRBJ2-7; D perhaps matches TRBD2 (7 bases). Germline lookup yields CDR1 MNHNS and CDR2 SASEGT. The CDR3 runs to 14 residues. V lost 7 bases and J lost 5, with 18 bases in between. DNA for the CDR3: TGTGCCAGCAAGCGGGACACCGGTGGGGACGAGCAGTACTTC. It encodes CASKRDTGGDEQYF.

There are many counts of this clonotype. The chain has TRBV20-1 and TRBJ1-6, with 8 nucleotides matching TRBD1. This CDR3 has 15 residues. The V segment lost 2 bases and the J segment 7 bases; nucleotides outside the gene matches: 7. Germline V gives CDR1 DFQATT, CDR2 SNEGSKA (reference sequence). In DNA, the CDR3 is TGCAGTGCTAGATCACGACAGGGGCAAAATTCACCCCTCCACTTT. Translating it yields CSARSRQGQNSPLHF.

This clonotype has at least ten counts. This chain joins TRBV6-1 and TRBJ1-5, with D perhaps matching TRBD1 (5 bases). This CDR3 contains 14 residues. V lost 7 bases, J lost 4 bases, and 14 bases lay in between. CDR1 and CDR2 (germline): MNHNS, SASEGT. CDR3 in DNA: TGTGCCAGCAACCCCACGGGGGGAAATCAGCCCCAGCATTTT. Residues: CASNPTGGNQPQHF.